This T cell receptor beta chain came from a study of cytomegalovirus exposure and HLA in healthy donors. V was pared by 6 bases and J by 4 bases, with 12 bases between. The CDR3 runs 13 residues. The V gene's germline CDR1 is MGHDK and CDR2 SYGVNS. The PCR made use of 60 Vbeta and 13 Jbeta primers. Sequencing was performed with immunoSEQ multiplex PCR; in TCRdb, only in-frame clones are kept and a portion is missing. The table counts 95,000 to 110,000 clones; approximately 3.5% lies in the top ten. Material for sequencing was PBMCs. The TCR sequence derives from a man aged 35-49 years in good health and CMV-seronegative. This chain links TRBV25-1 with TRBJ1-2, with D unresolved. The CDR3 nucleotides are TGTGCCAGCAGGACTGATGCGGGCTATGGCTACACCTTC. Protein product: CASRTDAGYGYTF.